This T cell receptor (beta chain) was found in a study of cytomegalovirus exposure and HLA in healthy donors (dated by TCRdb to the late 2010s). Regarding the research as a whole: In an earlier analysis of some 550 of the donors, about 270 Gb of sequence data and approximately 120 million unique TCR beta sequences from 150 million to 200 million T cells were reported. An early release covering 550 to 700 HLA-typed donors comprised 300 to 350 gigabases of sequencing data and tens of millions of unique TCR sequences. Of the 350 to 400 genotyped donors, approximately 83% fell in the genetic ancestry cluster associated with self-reported Caucasian donors. The study was designed to test whether signatures of past pathogen exposure could be identified by cataloging public T cell receptors. The study profiled the T cell repertoires of 666 subjects by immunosequencing and related them to cytomegalovirus serostatus. Along with the roughly 700-subject first cohort, a separate validation cohort of over 90 different subjects was used. High-throughput TCR immunosequencing, statistical association of individual TCRs with disease status, and machine learning were combined to predict cytomegalovirus infection status. To study patterns of TCR occurrence, a later analysis re-analyzed previously published TCR beta repertoires from around 700 donors and added high-resolution HLA genotyping. Rather than drawing on any new phenotypic data, the later analysis identified candidate immune exposures from TCR beta sequences and the way those sequences occurred across donors. In an earlier analysis of roughly 540 of the donors, high-throughput TCR beta sequencing was used to judge whether each TCR beta V gene segment behaved as functional or pseudogenic. Donor age, sex, ethnicity and CMV serostatus were compiled alongside the repertoire data. In a later genetic analysis, genome-wide SNP genotypes for about 55% of the 666 donors were used, and that subset was treated as a discovery cohort. All discovery cohort repertoires had been generated using a single sequencing platform. HLA typing included class I and class II loci at four-digit resolution. Typing coverage varied by locus: 629-630 donors for A, B, C, DRB1 and DQB1; approximately 500 for DQA1; approximately 610 for DPA1; 400 to 480 for DPB1. A handful of DR-DQ haplotypes were handled as single units for association and clustering because linkage in the cohort was strong. Among about 390 genotyped donors of the cohort, an average of around 240,000 unique TCR beta nucleotide sequences were sequenced per donor, roughly 20% of them non-productive.

The library was generated by the immunoSEQ multiplex PCR assay. The multiplex PCR relied on a mix of 60 forward primers for TCR Vbeta segments and 13 reverse primers for TCR Jbeta segments. A multiplex PCR assay on genomic DNA amplified the CDR3 region of rearranged TCR beta genes. The amplified TCR beta libraries were sequenced on the Illumina HiSeq System as 87-base-pair reads. The original methods were these. A later analysis tallied around 82 million unique TCR beta chains across the roughly 610 repertoires, and around 9.9 million of those chains were shared by two or more donors. Raw reads were error-corrected and collapsed into unique sequences by a nearest-neighbor algorithm in which closely related sequences were merged to remove PCR and sequencing errors. To assign V, D and J gene segments, CDR3 sequences were aligned to IMGT reference sequences. For a sequence to be retained, at least a six-nucleotide match to both a V gene segment and a J gene segment was required. A rearrangement was called productive if the CDR3 had no stop codons and remained in frame with V and J, and every other rearrangement was called non-productive. Following IMGT convention, CDR3 was defined as the stretch from the second conserved V-encoded cysteine to the conserved J-encoded phenylalanine. Sequences without an unambiguous match to a single V gene segment were excluded from the earlier analysis of 450 to 650 of the donors. In an earlier analysis of around 600 of the donors, V segments were called functional above 56.7% productive rearrangements and were called segregating when the between-donor standard deviation exceeded 5%. A statistical classification framework was built to diagnose cytomegalovirus status from the catalog of TCR beta chain sequences. A later analysis assigned V and J genes by comparing TCR nucleotide sequences with IMGT/GENE-DB human TR gene sequences. A later analysis assigned CDR3 sequences and most-parsimonious VDJ recombination scenarios with the TCRdist pipeline. In a later analysis, each TCR beta chain was defined by its CDR3 amino acid sequence together with its V-gene family, and reads without a unique V-gene family were excluded. In a later analysis, several hundred highly shared, low-generation-probability nucleotide sequences were removed to address suspected cross-contamination and a sequencing artifact. In a later analysis, a clonal expansion index was calculated for each public chain from normalized within-repertoire ranks of inferred template counts. Generation probabilities in a later analysis came from a VDJ recombination model fitted to out-of-frame rearrangements, and those results were checked against IGoR. In a later analysis, hypergeometric tests were used to score TCR-TCR, TCR-HLA and TCR-CMV co-occurrence, with a repertoire-size bias correction applied to TCR pairs. False discovery rates were estimated in a later analysis by permuting HLA or CMV assignments 20 times. In a later analysis, co-occurring TCRs were grouped with DBSCAN, and TCRdist sequence similarity was added when clustering was performed within HLA-allele-positive subsets. Repertoires with fewer than 30,000 or more than 120,000 public chains were left out of co-occurrence clustering, as were five repertoires with anomalous nucleotide sharing. TCRdb took this table from immuneACCESS and kept in-frame rearrangements with V and J called. Such tables lack part of the clones; where checked against another copy, unresolved V genes explain under half of the gap, and the rest is unexplained. D and trimming come from the DNA, and the V and J calls and clone size come from that table. This sample lists about 110,000 clones; about 76% were detected once. The top ten clonotypes cover over 2% of the sample.

The V end loses 0 bases and the J end loses 2 bases, and a stretch of 10 bases separates them. Spanning cysteine to phenylalanine, the CDR3 consists of 15 amino acids. The retained sequence is limited to the CDR3, 45 bases, with the frame set at the first base. The germline V gene sets CDR1 to SGHRS and CDR2 to YFSETQ. The cohort was made up of several hundred healthy bone marrow donors. At the time of sampling, all cohort members were nominally healthy, though unrecorded immune exposures were likely present. The donor tested CMV seronegative and was one of the 352 seronegative cohort members. Every donor gave a peripheral blood sample, and the peripheral blood mononuclear cells from that sample were used for TCR beta sequencing. The Qiagen DNeasy Blood Extraction Kit was used to extract genomic DNA from the blood cell samples. Paper-wide results and their limitations: The only immune exposure information available for the cohort was CMV serostatus. The classifier was reported to diagnose cytomegalovirus status with high specificity and sensitivity in both the original and validation cohorts. While some public TCRs were present in many individuals, most TCR sequences turned up only very rarely across donors. Some IMGT-functional V segments, including TRBV6-2 and TRBV6-3, could not be distinguished by the 87-base-pair reads and were therefore excluded. Several of the top co-occurrence clusters appeared to be linked to parvovirus B19, influenza, CMV and Epstein-Barr virus, according to a later analysis. This cohort had only TCR beta chains sequenced, and the lack of alpha or paired-chain data limited which features could be detected. In vitro tests confirmed that a few of the cytomegalovirus-associated TCR beta chains recognize cytomegalovirus antigens. Specific HLA alleles were associated with some 15,000 TCR beta sequences at a false discovery rate of 0.05 in a later analysis. In a later analysis, TCR association rates were found to vary across HLA loci, with the most associated TCRs seen for DRB1 alleles and the fewest for HLA-C alleles. Most CMV-associated TCR beta chains appeared to be HLA-restricted in a later analysis, and the HLA associations seemed to be driven largely by CMV exposure. Presence/absence analyses assumed roughly uniform sequencing depth across donors, an assumption that may not hold. Correlated functional status among segregating V segments might reflect linkage disequilibrium, but an unknown experimental factor could not be ruled out. In a later analysis, HLA-associated TCR beta chains showed more clonal expansion and lower generation probabilities than non-associated chains that were equally common. Strong co-occurrence of HLA alleles, especially DR and DQ, made assigning TCR associations to individual alleles difficult. In a later genetic analysis, fewer N-insertions in productive TCRs were reported among donors in an Asian-associated ancestry cluster than the 666-donor mean. HLA typing was unavailable for some donors at each locus, so association tests used only the typed subset. Broadly in line with IMGT annotations, most TCR beta V segments showed up in productive rearrangements about 87% or about 30% of the time in an earlier analysis of approximately 600 of the donors. According to the authors, the approach could potentially be generalized to other disease states and immunological phenotypes. The study gave a list of about 150 TCR beta chains associated with cytomegalovirus. A further reported finding was that TCR beta sequences accurately predicted the HLA-A and HLA-B alleles for most subjects in the first cohort. V-gene and J-gene trimming of TCR beta chains was associated with a missense DCLRE1C variant in a later genetic analysis, and the association was replicated in an independent cohort. Because counts were too low, more than 15 rarely observed V segments, including chromosome 9 orphons, were left out of the earlier analysis of 500 to 650 of the donors. A group of highly shared sequence variants was considered likely to be a technical artifact of the sequencing pipeline.

Turning to this clone: The antigen this receptor binds is unknown. Within one base of it there is no much larger clone, and no base qualities were kept.

The sequence came from a woman aged 30 to 39 in good health and CMV-seronegative. This receptor chain uses TRBV5-1 and TRBJ2-3; the D segment could be TRBD2, given 5 matching bases. The sequenced sample consisted of PBMCs. The DNA sequence reads TGCGCCAGCAGCTTGGACAGCCGGGACACAGATACGCAGTATTTT. This yields the protein CASSLDSRDTDTQYF.